These 32 T cell receptor beta chains originate from one sample sequenced in a study of shared clonotypes between healthy human individuals. Produced via immunoSEQ multiplex PCR; TCRdb's table is partial and in-frame only. The profile covers fewer than 1 million clones, with about 96% appearing a single time and around 0.25% taken by the ten largest. It was CD45RO-negative cells, positively selected for CCR7, that made up naive CD8 cells, with terminally differentiated effector memory CD45RA+ cells excluded. The specimen sequenced was naive CD8+ T cells sorted from blood. The receptors derive from a young man in good health.

The chain combines TRBV5-1 with TRBJ1-5; the D gene is possibly TRBD1 (6 bases). V lost 4 bases, J lost 0 bases, and 11 bases lay in between. The CDR3 loop spans 15 amino acids. Germline-derived CDR1 and CDR2 are SGHRS and YFSETQ. This chain's CDR3 is CASSLSGASNQPQHF. Written as DNA, the CDR3 is TGCGCCAGCAGCCTTTCAGGGGCTAGCAATCAGCCCCAGCATTTT.

V gene TRBV7-8 combines with J gene TRBJ2-7, with D perhaps matching TRBD1 (6 bases). CDR1 and CDR2 (germline): SGHVS, FQNEAQ. The CDR3 runs to 16 residues. Between the trimmed V and J ends, which lost 1 base and 2 bases, there was a span of 15 bases. The CDR3 is CASSLGGRDATYEQYF. In DNA form, the CDR3 reads TGTGCCAGCAGCTTAGGGGGGCGTGACGCAACCTACGAGCAGTACTTC.

A note on this clone: This sample includes further DNA sequences coding for the same CDR3. The V gene is TRBV27, the J gene TRBJ2-1, with D hard to call. Germline CDR1 MNHEY, CDR2 SMNVEV (reference sequence). With 8 bases removed from V and 6 bases from J, the gap between germline ends came to 17 bases. There are 14 residues in the CDR3. The CDR3 nucleotides read TGTGCCAGCTCCACGACGAGCTCGGGCAATGAGCAGTTCTTC. Translated: CASSTTSSGNEQFF.

V gene TRBV10-3 combines with J gene TRBJ2-7, with a tentative D call TRBD2 (6 bases). V lost 6 bases and J 5 bases, leaving 20 bases between the germline ends. CDR3 length: 15 amino acids. The germline CDR1 and CDR2 sequences are ENHRY and SYGVKD. Here the CDR3 reads CAIRDSGSPSNEQYF. In DNA form, the CDR3 reads TGTGCCATCAGGGATAGCGGCAGCCCCTCGAACGAGCAGTACTTC.

Notes on this clone: This same CDR3 is encoded by further DNA sequences in the sample. V and J are TRBV15 and TRBJ2-7; perhaps TRBD1 as D (5 bases). Germline CDR1 reads LNHNV; CDR2 reads YYDKDF (reference sequence). Trimming cost V 0 bases and J 4 bases, with 13 bases left between them. The CDR3 is made up of 15 amino acids. The CDR3 is CATSRDRGRGYEQYF. In DNA, the CDR3 is TGTGCCACCAGCAGAGATAGGGGTCGTGGGTACGAGCAGTACTTC.

This clone was seen only once. The gene calls are TRBV27 and TRBJ2-7; the D is unclear. CDR1 and CDR2 (germline): MNHEY, SMNVEV (reference sequence). Trimming removed 2 bases from V and 0 bases from J, with 8 bases in between. The CDR3 runs to 14 residues. The CDR3 bases are TGTGCCAGCAGTTTAGTGTTTACCTCCTACGAGCAGTACTTC. Its translation is CASSLVFTSYEQYF.

The J gene is TRBJ2-2, the V gene TRBV9, with 10 bases fitting TRBD2. V dropped 3 bases and J dropped 1; count of bases not matched to a gene: 9. Germline CDR1 is SGDLS and CDR2 is YYNGEE. This CDR3 has 18 amino acids. The DNA of the CDR3 is TGTGCCAGCAGCGCGCTACTCGGGACTAGCGTGAACACCGGGGAGCTGTTTTTT. Translated: CASSALLGTSVNTGELFF.

The chain joins TRBV10-3 to TRBJ2-1; 14 positions match TRBD2. CDR1 is ENHRY, CDR2 SYGVKD, per germline. Germline trimming cut 4 bases from V and 8 bases from J; bases unmatched to any gene: 7. The CDR3 contains 16 residues. The CDR3 region is CAISGSGLAGADEQFF. The CDR3 region has the DNA TGTGCCATCAGTGGATCGGGACTAGCGGGAGCCGATGAGCAGTTCTTC.

The V call is TRBV20-1, the J call TRBJ2-2; D is ambiguous. Germline loops: CDR1 DFQATT, CDR2 SNEGSKA (reference sequence). CDR3 length: 11 residues. V gave up 6 bases and J gave up 6 bases, with 8 bases separating them. The CDR3 is CSAPDAGELFF. CDR3 coding DNA: TGCAGTGCCCCTGATGCCGGGGAGCTGTTTTTT.

The CDR3, as DNA: TGTGCCAGCAGTTTATCGGACAGGTCCTTTTTTGGGCAGTACTTC. Its translation is CASSLSDRSFFGQYF. The genes are TRBV27 and TRBJ2-7; TRBD1 aligns across 7 bases. The CDR3 is 15 residues long. CDR1 is MNHEY, CDR2 SMNVEV, per germline (reference sequence). J lost 9 bases, V lost 0 bases, and 11 bases had no gene match.

The chain recombines TRBV19 with TRBJ1-2; D is perhaps TRBD1 (5 bases). Between the trimmed V and J ends, which lost 10 bases and 8 bases, there was a span of 17 bases. The germline gives CDR1 LNHDA, CDR2 SQIVND (reference sequence). The CDR3 totals 12 residues. The CDR3 protein is CATNSGTDGYTF. The CDR3 DNA sequence: TGTGCCACTAACTCCGGGACGGACGGCTACACCTTC.

This chain connects TRBV2 to TRBJ2-1; TRBD2 agrees at 7 bases. The CDR3 totals 13 residues. V shed 10 bases and J 5 bases; nucleotides not matched to a gene: 8. Germline-derived CDR1 and CDR2 are SNHLY and FYNNEI. The CDR3 DNA reads TGTGCCACCAAGACTAGCAGTAACAATGAGCAGTTCTTC. It specifies CATKTSSNNEQFF.

The chain links TRBV27 to TRBJ1-2; D might be TRBD1 (6 bases). Per germline, CDR1 MNHEY and CDR2 SMNVEV (reference sequence). Trimming took 0 bases from V and 5 from J, leaving 16 bases between them. The CDR3 spans 16 residues. CDR3 in amino acids: CASSLSRRGPLYGYTF. The CDR3 nucleotides read TGTGCCAGCAGTTTATCGCGGCGGGGGCCCCTATATGGCTACACCTTC.

The chain uses TRBV16 and TRBJ1-2; the match to TRBD1 covers 10 bases. J gave up 4 bases and V 4 bases, and 3 bases lay outside the gene matches. The CDR3 is 14 residues long. Per the germline V gene, CDR1 is KGHSY and CDR2 is FQNENV. CDR3 loop: CASSPTGGGYGYTF. For the CDR3, the DNA is TGTGCCAGCAGCCCGACAGGGGGCGGCTATGGCTACACCTTC.

V is TRBV4-2 and J is TRBJ2-7; weak D call: TRBD2 (6 bases). Germline values: CDR1 LGHNA, CDR2 YNFKEQ. The CDR3 extends over 13 amino acids. V lost 2 bases, J lost 5 bases, and 10 bases lay in between. CDR3 in amino acids: CASSQTGADEQYF. The DNA of the CDR3 is TGTGCCAGCAGCCAAACGGGAGCGGACGAGCAGTACTTC.

The genes are TRBV19 and TRBJ1-2; D is undetermined. V was shortened by 5 bases and J by 4 bases, with 14 bases between the two germline ends. Germline CDR1 LNHDA, CDR2 SQIVND (reference sequence). The CDR3 length is 14 residues. CDR3 sequence reads: CASSFTASGYGYTF. The CDR3 coding sequence is TGTGCCAGTAGTTTTACGGCCTCGGGCTATGGCTACACCTTC. Supplemented by reference TRBV19 and TRBJ1-2, the full variable domain reads DGGITQSPKYLFRKEGQNVTLSCEQNLNHDAMYWYRQDPGQGLRLIYYSQIVNDFQKGDIAEGYSVSREKKESFPLTVTSAQKNPTAFYLCASSFTASGYGYTFGSGTRLTVV.

The chain recombines TRBV7-2 with TRBJ2-3; a weak D match, TRBD2 (6 bases). Germline V gene sequence: CDR1 SGHTA, CDR2 FQGNSA. V was pared by 4 bases and J by 0 bases, with 17 bases between. The length of the CDR3 is 17 residues. CDR3 region: CASSSPQGLLSTDTQYF. The CDR3 DNA is TGTGCCAGCAGCTCTCCTCAAGGACTACTCAGCACAGATACGCAGTATTTT.

The V gene is TRBV6-5, the J gene TRBJ1-3, with 7 bases matching TRBD1. CDR3 length: 15 amino acids. Germline V gene data show CDR1 as MNHEY and CDR2 as SVGAGI. J was trimmed by 0 bases and V by 5 bases; bases with no gene match: 4. The chain's CDR3 is CASSRQGHSGNTIYF. The CDR3, as DNA: TGTGCCAGCAGTCGACAGGGCCACTCTGGAAACACCATATATTTT.

The genes are TRBV10-1 and TRBJ2-1, with D possibly TRBD2 on 5 matching bases. The CDR3 contains 12 residues. Trimming removed 5 bases from V and 4 bases from J, with 6 bases in between. Germline values: CDR1 WNHNN, CDR2 SYGVQD (reference sequence). This CDR3 is CASSTGYNEQFF. DNA of the CDR3: TGCGCCAGCAGTACGGGGTACAATGAGCAGTTCTTC.

Note on this clone: Other DNA sequences in this specimen translate into the identical CDR3. The V gene is TRBV2, the J gene TRBJ2-3; 8 bases align to TRBD2. The CDR3 is 13 amino acids. With V trimmed by 7 bases and J by 1 base, 1 base remained unmatched. Per germline, CDR1 SNHLY and CDR2 FYNNEI. The CDR3 is CASTLAGTDTQYF. In DNA form, the CDR3 reads TGTGCCAGCACACTAGCGGGCACAGATACGCAGTATTTT.

The sample holds a few counts of this clone. J is TRBJ2-3 and V is TRBV7-9; TRBD1 aligns across 10 bases. With V trimmed by 0 bases and J by 3 bases, 12 bases remained unmatched. Germline V gene data show CDR1 as SEHNR and CDR2 as FQNEAQ (reference sequence). The CDR3 loop spans 19 amino acids. CDR3 bases: TGTGCCAGCAGCTTAGCCGTCCATATGGACAGGGGGGGGACAGATACGCAGTATTTT. Its protein product is CASSLAVHMDRGGTDTQYF.

This chain joins TRBV4-3 and TRBJ2-2; D is ambiguous. The CDR3 spans 16 residues. Germline V gene data show CDR1 as LGHNA and CDR2 as YSLEER. Trimming removed 0 bases at V and 4 bases at J, with 12 bases between. The CDR3 spells CASSQEVSGSTGELFF. The CDR3, as DNA: TGCGCCAGCAGCCAAGAAGTGTCGGGTAGCACCGGGGAGCTGTTTTTT.

The chain is built from TRBV2 and TRBJ1-5, with D uncertain. The length of the CDR3 is 14 residues. Trimming removed 4 bases from V and 0 bases from J, with 7 bases in between. The germline gives CDR1 SNHLY, CDR2 FYNNEI. The CDR3 DNA follows: TGTGCCAGCAGTGCCCAGTTTAGCAATCAGCCCCAGCATTTT. Translating it yields CASSAQFSNQPQHF.

The chain has TRBV18 and TRBJ1-1, with TRBD1 matching 11 bases. With V trimmed by 3 bases and J by 5 bases, 2 bases remained unmatched. The CDR3 has 14 residues. CDR1 is KGHSH and CDR2 is LQKENI in the germline V gene. The CDR3 region is CASSPRDRGTEAFF. For the CDR3, the DNA is TGTGCCAGCTCACCGCGGGACAGGGGGACTGAAGCTTTCTTT.

V is TRBV15 and J is TRBJ2-7; TRBD1 matches 9 bases. CDR3 length: 15 amino acids. Germline V gene lookup returns CDR1 LNHNV and CDR2 YYDKDF (reference sequence). Losses at the gene ends were 1 base for V and 4 bases for J; bases not matched to a gene: 5. CDR3 amino acids: CATSRATGGVYEQYF. In DNA form, the CDR3 reads TGTGCCACCAGCAGAGCTACAGGGGGCGTGTACGAGCAGTACTTC.

The J gene is TRBJ1-4, the V gene TRBV28, with D possibly TRBD1 on 5 matching bases. Trimming left V 11 bases short and J 12 bases short, with 16 bases between. The CDR3 is 11 amino acids. Germline values: CDR1 MDHEN, CDR2 SYDVKM. This CDR3 is CAGRGGSQLFF. CDR3 coding DNA: TGTGCCGGACGTGGGGGGTCCCAACTGTTTTTT.

The chain links TRBV19 to TRBJ2-7, with 9 bases lining up with TRBD2. Trimming cost V 4 bases and J 6 bases; bases outside gene matches: 10. Germline assignment: CDR1 LNHDA and CDR2 SQIVND (reference sequence). The CDR3 runs 15 residues. In DNA form, the CDR3 reads TGTGCCAGTAGTACCCCCGGGACTAGCTATGGCGAGCAGTACTTC. Translated: CASSTPGTSYGEQYF. Drawing the rest from reference TRBV19 and TRBJ2-7, the complete variable domain is DGGITQSPKYLFRKEGQNVTLSCEQNLNHDAMYWYRQDPGQGLRLIYYSQIVNDFQKGDIAEGYSVSREKKESFPLTVTSAQKNPTAFYLCASSTPGTSYGEQYFGPGTRLTVT.

The chain employs TRBV7-2 and TRBJ1-1; no clear D. The CDR3 runs 18 residues. With 1 base removed from V and 0 bases from J, the gap between germline ends came to 18 bases. CDR1 and CDR2 (germline): SGHTA, FQGNSA. The chain's CDR3 is CASSLEPRGAIMNTEAFF. DNA for the CDR3: TGTGCCAGCAGCTTAGAGCCCCGGGGAGCGATCATGAACACTGAAGCTTTCTTT. The complete variable domain, with remaining parts taken from reference TRBV7-2 and TRBJ1-1, reads GAGVSQSPSNKVTEKGKDVELRCDPISGHTALYWYRQSLGQGLEFLIYFQGNSAPDKSGLPSDRFSAERTGGSVSTLTIQRTQQEDSAVYLCASSLEPRGAIMNTEAFFGQGTRLTVV.

The CDR3 spells CASSSLTSGSSNEQFF. CDR3 in DNA: TGTGCCAGCAGTTCCTTGACTAGCGGGAGTAGTAATGAGCAGTTCTTC. This chain uses TRBV27 with TRBJ2-1, with 12 bases aligning to TRBD2. With V trimmed by 4 bases and J by 7 bases, 8 bases remained unmatched. The CDR3 contains 16 residues. The germline V gene encodes CDR1 MNHEY and CDR2 SMNVEV (reference sequence).

The chain links TRBV7-8 to TRBJ2-7, with no clear D. Germline loops: CDR1 SGHVS, CDR2 FQNEAQ. Deletions cut 5 bases from V and 6 bases from J, with 17 bases between. The CDR3 has 14 residues. CDR3 protein: CASSPRSKVGEQYF. The CDR3 DNA reads as TGTGCCAGCAGCCCCCGTAGTAAGGTTGGCGAGCAGTACTTC.

This rearrangement joins TRBV11-2 to TRBJ2-7; 9 bases are a match to TRBD2. There are 15 residues in the CDR3. V was pared by 5 bases and J by 5 bases, with 10 bases of the junction left unmatched. Germline V gene sequence: CDR1 SGHAT, CDR2 FQNNGV. CDR3 nucleotides: TGTGCCAGCAGCCCCCGACTAGCGGAAGTCCACGAGCAGTACTTC. Amino acids: CASSPRLAEVHEQYF.

The chain combines TRBV19 with TRBJ1-2, with a possible D match to TRBD1 (5 bases). Germline V gene data show CDR1 as LNHDA and CDR2 as SQIVND (reference sequence). The CDR3 runs 14 residues. Trimming took 5 bases from V and 2 from J, leaving 12 bases between them. The CDR3 DNA is TGTGCCAGTAGTCCTGCAGGGCCGAACTATGGCTACACCTTC. Protein: CASSPAGPNYGYTF.